This T cell receptor beta chain was identified during a study of shared clonotypes between healthy human individuals. Study-wide results and caveats: Rarefaction showed that sequencing of sorted subsets was incomplete (despite large depth).

A remark on this clone: Its target is unknown.

Some clones are missing from TCRdb's copy, which holds only in-frame ones; the method was immunoSEQ multiplex PCR. Found here are under 85,000 clones, 60% to 70% of them singletons; the top ten hold 51%. There are 14 residues in the CDR3. Germline lookup yields CDR1 MNHEY and CDR2 SMNVEV (reference sequence). The V end lost 4 bases, the J end lost 3 bases, and 10 bases lay between the germline ends. Sequencing was performed on memory CD8+ T cells sorted from blood. Subset indicated: CD45RO+ cells pooled with CCR7-negative TemRA cells. This sequence originates from a man aged 30 to 45 in good health. This chain joins TRBV27 and TRBJ2-1; D may be TRBD2 (5 bases). The CDR3 protein is CASSSTGNYNEQFF. The CDR3 region has the DNA TGTGCCAGCAGTTCAACCGGGAACTACAATGAGCAGTTCTTC.